This T cell receptor (beta chain) appears in the sequencing data of a study of neoadjuvant anti-PD-1 for oral cavity cancer (dated by TCRdb to 2020 to 2022). Looking at the study overall: Three to four biweekly doses of nivolumab at 3 mg/kg were mostly administered to patients before curative-intent surgical resection. Under RECIST 1.1, a patient counted as a responder if showing complete response, partial response or stable disease, and as a non-responder if showing progression. There were approximately 12 patients in the parent correlative cohort, and the response rate was less than 40%. Patients who did not progress were given a fourth nivolumab dose at about day 43 and had definitive surgical resection on days 50-56. Study-level results and caveats: Within PBMCs, T cell clonality (Gini index) was significantly higher in non-responders than responders after neoadjuvant nivolumab. TCR analyses included only a few patients per response group, and the authors called for larger cohorts for validation. Higher pretreatment blood Treg/Th17 ratios correlated with both higher pretreatment blood TCRbeta clonality and lower post-treatment tumor TCRbeta clonality.

Details on this clone: Its antigen is not yet known. No base quality values were provided; no much bigger clone lies one nucleotide off.

For deep sequencing, each PBMC sample was run in six replicates, with libraries mostly built from around 500 ng of input genomic DNA. The immunoSEQ hsTCRbeta kit was used to prepare TCRbeta libraries, following the manufacturer's instructions. The finished libraries were brought together in one pool at 2.5 to 3 nM, which was then read using an Illumina NovaSeq 6000 S4 flow cell. The paper's processing steps were these. The immunoSEQ Analyzer handled quality control and preprocessing of the raw data. The analysis was limited to productive rearrangements, and each clonotype was defined by a unique CDR3 amino acid sequence. Using the R package tcR, the researchers computed the Gini-Simpson index as their estimate of repertoire clonality. Gini indices were compared with Student's t test, and associations with tumor size change were assessed by Pearson correlation. What TCRdb holds here is the immuneACCESS table cut down to in-frame rearrangements. Part of the clones is not present; checked against another copy, under half of the missing clones reflect an unresolved V gene, and the others are unexplained. V, J and clone size were drawn from that table, and D and trimming were deduced from the DNA. The sample records 9,500 to 15,000 clones, approximately 74% of which are singletons. 2.5% to 3% of the sample is in the top ten clones.

Inclusive of the bounding cysteine and phenylalanine, the CDR3 is 14 residues long. The kept DNA is CDR3 alone, 42 bases in frame from the first base. V has 4 bases trimmed and J has 5 bases trimmed; junction bases matching no gene number 9. The germline V gene supplies CDR1 SGDLS and CDR2 YYNGEE. Per the publication, the time point label means: after neoadjuvant nivolumab, at surgical resection. None of the patients had received prior systemic or radiation treatment, and all were newly diagnosed with stage II-IVA oral cavity squamous cell carcinoma. Everyone in the cohort had locally advanced, HPV-negative oral cavity squamous cell carcinoma. No culture maintenance or expansion was done, as the peripheral blood mononuclear cells went straight to analysis. Samples came from a longitudinal correlative study of a single-arm phase II trial of neoadjuvant nivolumab in oral cavity squamous cell carcinoma. Subject-matched pre- and post-treatment PBMCs and tumors from three responders and three non-responders were subjected to genomic DNA-based TCRbeta sequencing. Peripheral blood mononuclear cells were collected before nivolumab treatment and again after treatment, at the time of surgery. Genomic DNA was isolated from PBMCs using the Maxwell RSC DNA from Cells kit.

This TCR was sampled from a person aged 40 to 85 with oral cavity squamous cell carcinoma. In this chain, TRBV9 is recombined with TRBJ2-7; 7 central nucleotides agree with TRBD1. Sequences were derived from PBMCs, sampled after nivolumab (anti-PD-1) treatment. The base sequence is TGTGCCAGCAGCCTCCCCGGGACAGTTGACGAGCAGTACTTC. This gives the protein CASSLPGTVDEQYF.